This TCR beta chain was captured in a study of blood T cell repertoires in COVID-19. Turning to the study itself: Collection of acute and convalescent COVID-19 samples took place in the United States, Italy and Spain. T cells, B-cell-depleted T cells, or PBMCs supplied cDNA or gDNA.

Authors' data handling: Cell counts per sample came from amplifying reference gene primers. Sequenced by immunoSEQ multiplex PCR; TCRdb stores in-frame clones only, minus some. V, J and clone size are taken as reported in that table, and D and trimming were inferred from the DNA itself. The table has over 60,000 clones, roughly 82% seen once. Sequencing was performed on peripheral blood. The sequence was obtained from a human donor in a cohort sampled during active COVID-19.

The CDR3 sequence is CASRRPGQGMEKLFF. For the CDR3, the DNA is TGTGCCAGCAGACGTCCCGGACAGGGGATGGAAAAACTGTTTTTT. The chain uses TRBV5-5 and TRBJ1-4; TRBD1 matches at 9 bases. V was clipped by 5 bases and J by 8 bases; unmatched bases: 10. This CDR3 comprises 15 residues. Germline CDR1 reads SGHKS; CDR2 reads YYEKEE (reference sequence).